This T cell receptor beta chain derives from a study of blood T cell repertoires in COVID-19. Study information: Acute and convalescent COVID-19 samples came from the United States, Italy and Spain. T cells, B-cell-depleted T cells, or PBMCs supplied cDNA or gDNA.

Original processing methods: From reference gene primer amplification, estimates of nucleated cell counts were derived. The data were produced by immunoSEQ multiplex PCR, yet TCRdb's version contains in-frame clones alone and is incomplete. D and trimming come from the DNA, and the V and J calls and clone size come from that table. The sample includes roughly 120,000 clones, 86% seen only once; the top ten take over 4.5%. V gave up 1 base and J gave up 7 bases; unmatched junction bases: 13. The CDR3 is 17 residues long. The germline V gene has CDR1 MGHRA and CDR2 YSYEKL. This clonotype was sampled from a human donor in a cohort sampled during active COVID-19. Sequenced: peripheral blood. The V gene is TRBV4-1, the J gene TRBJ1-5; 7 bases match TRBD1. The CDR3 nucleotides are TGCGCCAGCAGCCAAGGGGCGGGACAGCTGACTTTCCAGCCCCAGCATTTT. Amino acids: CASSQGAGQLTFQPQHF.